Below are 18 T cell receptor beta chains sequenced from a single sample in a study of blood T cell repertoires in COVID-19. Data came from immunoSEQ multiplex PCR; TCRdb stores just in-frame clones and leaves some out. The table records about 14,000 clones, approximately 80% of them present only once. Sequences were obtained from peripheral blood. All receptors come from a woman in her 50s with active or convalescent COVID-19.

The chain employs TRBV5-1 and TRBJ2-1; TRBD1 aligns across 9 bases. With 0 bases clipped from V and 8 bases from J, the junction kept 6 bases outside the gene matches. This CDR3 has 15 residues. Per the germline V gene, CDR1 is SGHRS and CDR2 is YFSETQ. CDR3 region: CASSLGTGGLDEQFF. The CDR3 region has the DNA TGCGCCAGCAGCTTGGGAACAGGGGGCTTAGATGAGCAGTTCTTC.

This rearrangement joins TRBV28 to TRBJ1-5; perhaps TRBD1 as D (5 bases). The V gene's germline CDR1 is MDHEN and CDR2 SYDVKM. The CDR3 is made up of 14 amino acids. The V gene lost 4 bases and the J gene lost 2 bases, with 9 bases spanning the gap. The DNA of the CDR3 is TGTGCCAGCAGTTCCGGAGGGGGCAATCAGCCCCAGCATTTT. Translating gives CASSSGGGNQPQHF. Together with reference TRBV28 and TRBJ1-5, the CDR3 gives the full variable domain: DVKVTQSSRYLVKRTGEKVFLECVQDMDHENMFWYRQDPGLGLRLIYFSYDVKMKEKGDIPEGYSVSREKKERFSLILESASTNQTSMYLCASSSGGGNQPQHFGDGTRLSIL.

CDR3: CASSLLGQLMNTEAFF. As DNA, the CDR3 is TGTGCCAGCAGCTTACTGGGACAGCTCATGAACACTGAAGCTTTCTTT. The chain is built from TRBV7-9 and TRBJ1-1; 7 nucleotides line up with TRBD1. J gave up 0 bases and V 2 bases, and 6 bases lay outside the gene matches. CDR3 length: 16 residues. Per germline, CDR1 SEHNR and CDR2 FQNEAQ (reference sequence).

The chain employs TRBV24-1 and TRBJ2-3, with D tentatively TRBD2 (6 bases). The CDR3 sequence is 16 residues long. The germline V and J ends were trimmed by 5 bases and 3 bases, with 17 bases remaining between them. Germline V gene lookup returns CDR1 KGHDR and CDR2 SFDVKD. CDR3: CATSAGREDGTDTQYF. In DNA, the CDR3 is TGTGCCACCAGTGCGGGCAGGGAGGATGGAACAGATACGCAGTATTTT.

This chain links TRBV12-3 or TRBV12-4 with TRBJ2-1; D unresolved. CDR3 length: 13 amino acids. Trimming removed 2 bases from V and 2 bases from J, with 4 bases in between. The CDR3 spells CASSLNTYNEQFF. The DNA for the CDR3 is TGTGCCAGCAGTTTAAACACCTACAATGAGCAGTTCTTC.

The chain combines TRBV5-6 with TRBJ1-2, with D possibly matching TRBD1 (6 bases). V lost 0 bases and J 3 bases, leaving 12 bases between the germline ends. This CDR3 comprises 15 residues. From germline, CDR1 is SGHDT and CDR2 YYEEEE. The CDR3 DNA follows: TGTGCCAGCAGCTTGGTCGCAGGGGAGTACTATGGCTACACCTTC. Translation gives CASSLVAGEYYGYTF.

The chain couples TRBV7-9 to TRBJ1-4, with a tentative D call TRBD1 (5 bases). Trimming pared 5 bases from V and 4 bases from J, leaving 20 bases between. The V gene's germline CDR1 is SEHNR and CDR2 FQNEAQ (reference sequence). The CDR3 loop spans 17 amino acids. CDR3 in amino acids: CASSRTAQGPSNEKLFF. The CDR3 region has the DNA TGTGCCAGCAGCCGAACCGCGCAGGGCCCGAGTAATGAAAAACTGTTTTTT. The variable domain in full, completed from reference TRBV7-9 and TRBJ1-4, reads DTGVSQNPRHKITKRGQNVTFRCDPISEHNRLYWYRQTLGQGPEFLTYFQNEAQLEKSRLLSDRFSAERPKGSFSTLEIQRTEQGDSAMYLCASSRTAQGPSNEKLFFGSGTQLSVL.

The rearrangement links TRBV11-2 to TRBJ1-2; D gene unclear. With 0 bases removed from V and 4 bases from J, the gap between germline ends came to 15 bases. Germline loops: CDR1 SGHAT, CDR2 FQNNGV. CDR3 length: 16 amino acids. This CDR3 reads CASSLDPGRAGYGYTF. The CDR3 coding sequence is TGTGCCAGCAGCTTAGATCCGGGGAGGGCTGGCTATGGCTACACCTTC.

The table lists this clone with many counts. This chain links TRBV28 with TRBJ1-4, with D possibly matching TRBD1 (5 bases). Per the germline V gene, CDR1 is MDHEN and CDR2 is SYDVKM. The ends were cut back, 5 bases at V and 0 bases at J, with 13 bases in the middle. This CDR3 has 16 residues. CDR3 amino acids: CASSPRDPPTNEKLFF. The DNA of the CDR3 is TGTGCCAGCAGTCCGCGGGACCCACCAACTAATGAAAAACTGTTTTTT.

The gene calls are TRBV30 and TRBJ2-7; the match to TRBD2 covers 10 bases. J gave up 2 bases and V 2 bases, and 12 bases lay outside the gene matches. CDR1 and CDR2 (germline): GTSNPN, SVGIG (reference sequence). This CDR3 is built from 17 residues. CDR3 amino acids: CAWSTRLAGARTYEQYF. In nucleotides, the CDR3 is TGTGCCTGGAGTACTAGGCTAGCGGGGGCACGCACCTACGAGCAGTACTTC.

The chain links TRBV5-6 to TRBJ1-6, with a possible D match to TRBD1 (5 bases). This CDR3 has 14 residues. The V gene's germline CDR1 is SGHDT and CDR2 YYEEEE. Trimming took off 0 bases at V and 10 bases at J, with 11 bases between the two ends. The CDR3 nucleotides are TGTGCCAGCAGCTTGGCCCCCGGGGGGTCACCCCTCCACTTT. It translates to CASSLAPGGSPLHF.

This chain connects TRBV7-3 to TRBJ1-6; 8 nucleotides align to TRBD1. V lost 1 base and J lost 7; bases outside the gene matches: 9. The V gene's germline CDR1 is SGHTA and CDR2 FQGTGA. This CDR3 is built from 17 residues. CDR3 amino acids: CASSLSHRGKLNSPLHF. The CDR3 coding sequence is TGTGCCAGCAGCTTAAGTCACAGGGGGAAGTTGAATTCACCCCTCCACTTT.

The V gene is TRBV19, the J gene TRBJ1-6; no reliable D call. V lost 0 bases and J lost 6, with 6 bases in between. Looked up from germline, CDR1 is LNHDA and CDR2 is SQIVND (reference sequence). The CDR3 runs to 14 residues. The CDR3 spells CASSIEGSNSPLHF. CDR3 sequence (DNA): TGTGCCAGTAGTATAGAAGGGAGTAATTCACCCCTCCACTTT.

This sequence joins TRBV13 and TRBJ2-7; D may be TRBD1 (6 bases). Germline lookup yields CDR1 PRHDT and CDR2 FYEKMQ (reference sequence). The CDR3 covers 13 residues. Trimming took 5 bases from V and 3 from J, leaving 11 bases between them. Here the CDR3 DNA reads TGTGCCAGCAGCCAAGGACAGAACTACGAGCAGTACTTC. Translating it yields CASSQGQNYEQYF.

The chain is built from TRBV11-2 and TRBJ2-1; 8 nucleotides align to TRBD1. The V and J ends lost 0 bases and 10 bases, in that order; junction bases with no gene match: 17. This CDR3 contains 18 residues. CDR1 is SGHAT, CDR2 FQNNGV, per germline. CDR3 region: CASSLEFKGGQGLGEQFF. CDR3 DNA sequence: TGTGCCAGCAGCTTAGAATTTAAGGGAGGACAGGGACTCGGGGAGCAGTTCTTC.

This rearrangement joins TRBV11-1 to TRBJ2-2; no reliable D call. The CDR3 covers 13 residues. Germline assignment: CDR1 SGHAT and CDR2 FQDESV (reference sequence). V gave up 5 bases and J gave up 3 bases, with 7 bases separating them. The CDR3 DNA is TGTGCCAGCAGCCCGCCGGACACCGGGGAGCTGTTTTTT. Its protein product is CASSPPDTGELFF.

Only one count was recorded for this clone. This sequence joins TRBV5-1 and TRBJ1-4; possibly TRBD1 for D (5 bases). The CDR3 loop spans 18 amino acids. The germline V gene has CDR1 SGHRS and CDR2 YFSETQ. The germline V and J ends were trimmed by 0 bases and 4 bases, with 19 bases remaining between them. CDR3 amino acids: CASSLAGWGPKGNEKLFF. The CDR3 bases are TGCGCCAGCAGCTTGGCCGGGTGGGGCCCCAAGGGTAATGAAAAACTGTTTTTT.

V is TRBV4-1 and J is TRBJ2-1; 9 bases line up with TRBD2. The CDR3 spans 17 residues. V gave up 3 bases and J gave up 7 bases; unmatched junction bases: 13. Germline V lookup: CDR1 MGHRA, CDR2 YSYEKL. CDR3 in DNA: TGCGCCAGCAGCCACTTGACCAGCGGGGGGCTGGGGAATGAGCAGTTCTTC. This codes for CASSHLTSGGLGNEQFF.